Presented here are 19 T cell receptor beta chains from one specimen sequenced in a study of blood T cell repertoires in COVID-19. The method was immunoSEQ multiplex PCR; TCRdb's version includes in-frame clones alone and lacks a portion of them. The profile covers 200,000 to 250,000 clones, with over 70% appearing a single time and less than 7% taken by the ten largest. Sequenced sample: peripheral blood. Receptor source: a woman between 65 and 79 years old with acute or convalescent COVID-19.

This sequence joins TRBV20-1 and TRBJ2-5, with 7 bases identical to TRBD1. The CDR3 spans 13 residues. V shed 3 bases, J shed 4 bases, and the junction held 5 bases outside the gene matches. Germline-derived CDR1 and CDR2 are DFQATT and SNEGSKA (reference sequence). In DNA form, the CDR3 reads TGCAGTGCTAGTGAGGGGGCCCGAGAGACCCAGTACTTC. This codes for CSASEGARETQYF.

The chain joins TRBV7-9 to TRBJ1-1; no reliable D call. Trimming left V 6 bases short and J 1 base short, with 12 bases between. Germline-derived CDR1 and CDR2 are SEHNR and FQNEAQ (reference sequence). This CDR3 spans 14 amino acids. The CDR3 DNA follows: TGTGCCAGCAGGGGCCCTACCGCGAACACTGAAGCTTTCTTT. It yields the protein CASRGPTANTEAFF.

This clone is a singleton in its sample. J is TRBJ2-2 and V is TRBV9; 7 nucleotides align to TRBD2. Germline CDR1 reads SGDLS; CDR2 reads YYNGEE. After removal of 0 bases from V and 6 bases from J, the junction contained 17 bases not matched to a gene. This CDR3 has 19 amino acids. CDR3 loop: CASSVVPAGKSLAAGELFF. The CDR3 DNA reads TGTGCCAGCAGCGTAGTACCAGCGGGAAAGTCCTTGGCCGCCGGGGAGCTGTTTTTT.

The chain uses TRBV7-6 and TRBJ2-1, with 8 bases that match TRBD2. Germline values: CDR1 SGHVS, CDR2 FNYEAQ. J lost 4 bases, V lost 5 bases, and 7 bases had no gene match. The CDR3 is 15 residues long. The CDR3 loop is CASSNSGTRYNEQFF. CDR3 bases: TGTGCCAGCAGCAACTCCGGGACTAGATACAATGAGCAGTTCTTC. Full variable domain (rest looked up from reference TRBV7-6 and TRBJ2-1): GAGVSQSPRYKVTKRGQDVALRCDPISGHVSLYWYRQALGQGPEFLTYFNYEAQQDKSGLPNDRFSAERPEGSISTLTIQRTEQRDSAMYRCASSNSGTRYNEQFFGPGTRLTVL.

V and J are TRBV18 and TRBJ1-6; tentative D call: TRBD1 (6 bases). Trimming took off 4 bases at V and 8 bases at J, with 12 bases between the two ends. This CDR3 is built from 14 residues. Per the germline V gene, CDR1 is KGHSH and CDR2 is LQKENI. CDR3 loop: CASSQGTTDSPLHF. The CDR3 DNA reads as TGTGCCAGCTCACAGGGGACAACGGATTCACCCCTCCACTTT.

This chain uses TRBV5-4 with TRBJ1-1; D may be TRBD1 (5 bases). The V gene's germline CDR1 is SGHNT and CDR2 YYREEE (reference sequence). The CDR3 totals 13 residues. Between the trimmed V and J ends, which lost 3 bases and 6 bases, there was a span of 12 bases. CDR3 in amino acids: CASSWEGNPEAFF. The CDR3 bases are TGTGCCAGCAGCTGGGAGGGGAATCCTGAAGCTTTCTTT.

The chain employs TRBV10-3 and TRBJ2-5; 8 bases map to TRBD1. This CDR3 has 14 amino acids. Germline loops: CDR1 ENHRY, CDR2 SYGVKD. The V and J ends lost 10 bases and 2 bases, in that order; junction bases with no gene match: 9. The CDR3 loop is CATGTGELQETQYF. The CDR3 DNA reads as TGTGCCACAGGGACAGGCGAACTACAAGAGACCCAGTACTTC.

This chain uses TRBV3-1 (or the pseudogene TRBV3-2) with TRBJ1-2, with 7 bases matching TRBD1. There are 15 residues in the CDR3. Germline trimming cut 4 bases from V and 3 bases from J; bases unmatched to any gene: 8. The V gene's germline CDR1 is LGHDT and CDR2 YNNKEL (reference sequence). The CDR3 DNA reads TGTGCCAGCAGCCCCGGGGGACAGCTTTACTATGGCTACACCTTC. Its translation: CASSPGGQLYYGYTF.

The chain is built from TRBV5-5 and TRBJ2-2; 7 bases match TRBD2. The CDR3 has 15 amino acids. V lost 4 bases to trimming and J lost 4 bases; unmatched junction nucleotides: 7. Germline CDR1 and CDR2: SGHKS and YYEKEE (reference sequence). The CDR3 region is CASSPAWGGTGELFF. CDR3 nucleotides: TGTGCCAGCAGCCCCGCCTGGGGGGGCACCGGGGAGCTGTTTTTT. The entire variable domain, with the rest obtained from reference TRBV5-5 and TRBJ2-2, is as follows: DAGVTQSPTHLIKTRGQQVTLRCSPISGHKSVSWYQQVLGQGPQFIFQYYEKEERGRGNFPDRFSARQFPNYSSELNVNALLLGDSALYLCASSPAWGGTGELFFGEGSRLTVL.

V and J are TRBV28 and TRBJ2-7, with 7 bases identical to TRBD2. Germline CDR1 reads MDHEN; CDR2 reads SYDVKM. J was trimmed by 0 bases and V by 5 bases; bases with no gene match: 10. The CDR3 sequence is 16 residues long. The CDR3: CASSTQSSGSSYEQYF. CDR3 DNA: TGTGCCAGCAGTACCCAATCTAGCGGAAGCTCCTACGAGCAGTACTTC.

The chain recombines TRBV6-1 with TRBJ2-7, with 7 nucleotides matching TRBD2. V shed 2 bases and J 3 bases; nucleotides not matched to a gene: 4. This CDR3 is built from 14 residues. Germline CDR1 MNHNS, CDR2 SASEGT. The CDR3 bases are TGTGCCAGCAGTGAAAGGACTAGGAACTACGAGCAGTACTTC. Its protein is CASSERTRNYEQYF.

This rearrangement joins TRBV18 to TRBJ2-7; D is possibly TRBD2 (5 bases). The CDR3 sequence is 13 residues long. Trimming shortened V by 3 bases and J by 7 bases, and 13 bases separated the two germline ends. Germline assignment: CDR1 KGHSH and CDR2 LQKENI. CDR3 amino acids: CASSPQEGAEQYF. Written as DNA, the CDR3 is TGTGCCAGCTCACCTCAAGAGGGCGCGGAGCAGTACTTC.

The chain uses TRBV19 and TRBJ1-2; 9 bases agree with TRBD1. The CDR3 contains 13 residues. Germline loops: CDR1 LNHDA, CDR2 SQIVND (reference sequence). V lost 4 bases to trimming and J lost 10 bases; unmatched junction nucleotides: 7. The CDR3 reads CASSTGTGRDYTF. The CDR3 nucleotides are TGTGCCAGTAGTACCGGGACAGGGAGGGACTACACCTTC.

V and J are TRBV10-2 and TRBJ2-1; perhaps TRBD2 as D (5 bases). Germline-derived CDR1 and CDR2 are WSHSY and SAAADI. This CDR3 has 16 amino acids. V was pared by 3 bases and J by 5 bases, with 17 bases between. CDR3 in DNA: TGCGCCAGCAGTGAATTCTCTAGCCGGGATGACAATGAGCAGTTCTTC. Amino acid sequence: CASSEFSSRDDNEQFF.

The V call is TRBV2, the J call TRBJ1-3; 7 nucleotides align to TRBD1. Unmatched junction bases numbered 3, after V lost 10 bases and J lost 3 bases. Germline CDR1 reads SNHLY; CDR2 reads FYNNEI. The CDR3 has 12 residues. This chain's CDR3 is CAIDRVGNTIYF. CDR3 bases: TGTGCCATCGACAGGGTTGGAAACACCATATATTTT.

This clone appeared once. The rearrangement joins TRBV4-1 to TRBJ2-7; 9 nucleotides agree with TRBD2. The CDR3 contains 18 residues. V lost 0 bases and J lost 0; bases outside the gene matches: 9. In germline, CDR1 is MGHRA, CDR2 YSYEKL. The CDR3 reads CASSQDIRSGSVSYEQYF. The CDR3 DNA reads TGCGCCAGCAGCCAAGACATTCGTAGCGGGAGTGTCTCCTACGAGCAGTACTTC.

The CDR3 loop reads CASSEEGASGIKVETQYF. The CDR3 nucleotides read TGTGCCAGCAGTGAAGAAGGAGCTAGCGGGATAAAGGTAGAGACCCAGTACTTC. This rearrangement joins TRBV6-1 to TRBJ2-5; 9 positions agree with TRBD2. The CDR3 is made up of 18 amino acids. Trimming removed 1 base from V and 4 bases from J; junction bases left unmatched: 13. Germline CDR1 and CDR2: MNHNS and SASEGT.

The chain couples TRBV5-1 to TRBJ2-7; TRBD1 agrees at 9 bases. Germline V gene sequence: CDR1 SGHRS, CDR2 YFSETQ. V lost 2 bases to trimming and J lost 3 bases; unmatched junction nucleotides: 6. The CDR3 is 15 amino acids. The CDR3, as DNA: TGCGCCAGCAGCTTCTCCGGGACAGGGAACTACGAGCAGTACTTC. This gives the protein CASSFSGTGNYEQYF.

The chain uses TRBV7-3 and TRBJ2-1, with 7 nucleotides matching TRBD2. The CDR3 is 15 residues long. Germline V gene sequence: CDR1 SGHTA, CDR2 FQGTGA. V dropped 1 base and J dropped 3; count of bases not matched to a gene: 3. DNA for the CDR3: TGTGCCAGCAGCTTAAGTGGCGGGAGCTACAATGAGCAGTTCTTC. It yields the protein CASSLSGGSYNEQFF.